This TCR beta chain was captured by sequencing in a study of lymphopenia after photon versus proton radiotherapy. TCRdb keeps only in-frame clones here, not all; method: immunoSEQ multiplex PCR. This repertoire shows about 160,000 clones, about 88% found once; its top ten account for around 5%. CDR1 is MRHNA and CDR2 is SNTAGT in the germline V gene. The CDR3 spans 13 residues. Notes on this clone: Its specificity is not known.

Findings of the study overall: Post-nadir diversity loss with photons came from oligoclonal expansion, particularly CD8+ Temra cells. Proton therapy kept repertoires fairly stable, unlike photons, which gained effector/memory cells. In patients who died, overall survival fell as post-nadir TCR diversity dropped more. Authors raise, but do not show, better survival with proton therapy.

Sequencing was performed on peripheral blood, taken from a patient treated with photon-based radiotherapy. The clonotype comes from a man over 45 with gastric cancer. This chain connects TRBV6-4 to TRBJ2-3, with 11 bases identical to TRBD2. CDR3 DNA: TGTGCGACTAGCGGGGATAGCACAGATACGCAGTATTTT. This sequence encodes CATSGDSTDTQYF.